This passage covers 2 T cell receptor beta chains from one sample sequenced in a study of human T cells and chemical hapten exposure. Time point in this sample: patch test 2, 6 weeks after DPC sensitization. Treatment noted: therapeutic diphenylcyclopropenone sensitization with weekly scalp DPC. One entry per CDR3 protein results from TCRdb running MiXCR on the RACE reads. Among 85,000 to 100,000 distinct CDR3 sequences listed, about 11% were seen once. The sample in question was whole blood, obtained in connection with sensitization to the hapten diphenylcyclopropenone (DPC). These receptors were collected from a man in his forties with alopecia areata. Some clones in this sample may be carry-over from other donors' samples.

This clonotype was counted between two and nine times. The V call is TRBV18, the J call TRBJ2-1; D is undetermined. There are 11 residues in the CDR3. Germline CDR1 and CDR2: KGHSH and LQKENI. Trimming stripped 5 bases from V and 6 bases from J, with 5 bases between. For the CDR3, the DNA is TGTGCCAGCTCAGCCTCCAATGAGCAGTTCTTC. Protein sequence: CASSASNEQFF.

This rearrangement joins TRBV27 to TRBJ2-3, with D uncertain. Trimming cost V 3 bases and J 6 bases, with 10 bases left between them. Germline V gives CDR1 MNHEY, CDR2 SMNVEV (reference sequence). The CDR3 is 13 amino acids. This CDR3 is CASSLFNRDTQYF. The CDR3 DNA sequence: TGTGCCAGCAGTTTGTTCAATCGGGATACGCAGTATTTT.